This T cell receptor beta chain came from a study of cytomegalovirus exposure and HLA in healthy donors. About this clone itself: What it binds is unknown.

Primers: 60 Vbeta forward and 13 Jbeta reverse. Assay used: immunoSEQ multiplex PCR; TCRdb lists only in-frame clones, some missing. The sample lists 130,000 or so clones; more than 8% were seen once. Whole-study findings and limits: The study assumed roughly uniform donor sequencing depth for presence/absence analyses.

Each of the donors was a healthy bone marrow donor. The V end lost 5 bases, the J end lost 0 bases, and 18 bases lay between the germline ends. This CDR3 comprises 17 residues. From germline, CDR1 is SGHDT and CDR2 YYEEEE. V and J are TRBV5-6 and TRBJ1-3; D is possibly TRBD1 (6 bases). This clonotype was obtained from a man aged 35 to 55 in good health and CMV-seronegative. The sample taken for sequencing was PBMCs. The CDR3 sequence is CASSHLRDTSSGNTIYF. DNA for the CDR3: TGTGCCAGCAGTCATCTCCGGGACACCAGCTCTGGAAACACCATATATTTT. Together with reference TRBV5-6 and TRBJ1-3, the CDR3 gives the full variable domain: DAGVTQSPTHLIKTRGQQVTLRCSPKSGHDTVSWYQQALGQGPQFIFQYYEEEERQRGNFPDRFSGHQFPNYSSELNVNALLLGDSALYLCASSHLRDTSSGNTIYFGEGSWLTVV.